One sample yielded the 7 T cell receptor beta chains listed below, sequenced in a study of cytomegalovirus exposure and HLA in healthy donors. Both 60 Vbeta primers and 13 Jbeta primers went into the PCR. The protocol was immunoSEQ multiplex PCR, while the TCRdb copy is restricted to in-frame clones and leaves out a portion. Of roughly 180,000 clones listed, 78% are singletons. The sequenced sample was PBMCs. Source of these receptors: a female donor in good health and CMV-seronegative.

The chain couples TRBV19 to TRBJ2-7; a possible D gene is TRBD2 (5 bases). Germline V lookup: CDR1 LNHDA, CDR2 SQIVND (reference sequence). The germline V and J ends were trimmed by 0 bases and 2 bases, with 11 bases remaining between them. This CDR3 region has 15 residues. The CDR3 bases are TGTGCCAGTAGTATAGATCCCGGAGGACCCTACGAGCAGTACTTC. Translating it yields CASSIDPGGPYEQYF.

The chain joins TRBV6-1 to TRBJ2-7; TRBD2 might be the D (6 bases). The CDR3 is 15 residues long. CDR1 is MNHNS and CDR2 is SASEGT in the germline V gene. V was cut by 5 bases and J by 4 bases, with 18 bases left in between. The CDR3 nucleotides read TGTGCCAGCAGTAAGGGCGGGACCTTGGTATACGAGCAGTACTTC. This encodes CASSKGGTLVYEQYF.

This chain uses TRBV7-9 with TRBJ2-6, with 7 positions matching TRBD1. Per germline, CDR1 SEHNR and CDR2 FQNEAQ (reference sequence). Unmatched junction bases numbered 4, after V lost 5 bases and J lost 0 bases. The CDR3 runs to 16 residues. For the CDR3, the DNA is TGTGCCAGCAGCGGGGGACAGCGCTCTGGGGCCAACGTCCTGACTTTC. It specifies CASSGGQRSGANVLTF. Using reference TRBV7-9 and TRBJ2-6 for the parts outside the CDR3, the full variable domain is DTGVSQNPRHKITKRGQNVTFRCDPISEHNRLYWYRQTLGQGPEFLTYFQNEAQLEKSRLLSDRFSAERPKGSFSTLEIQRTEQGDSAMYLCASSGGQRSGANVLTFGAGSRLTVL.

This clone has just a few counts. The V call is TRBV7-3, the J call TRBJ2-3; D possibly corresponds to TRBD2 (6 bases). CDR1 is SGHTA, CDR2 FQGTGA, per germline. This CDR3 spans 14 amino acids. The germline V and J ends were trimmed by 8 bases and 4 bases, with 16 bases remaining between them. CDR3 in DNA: TGTGCCAGCCGGGGCGGGAAAGGCCCAGATACGCAGTATTTT. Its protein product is CASRGGKGPDTQYF.

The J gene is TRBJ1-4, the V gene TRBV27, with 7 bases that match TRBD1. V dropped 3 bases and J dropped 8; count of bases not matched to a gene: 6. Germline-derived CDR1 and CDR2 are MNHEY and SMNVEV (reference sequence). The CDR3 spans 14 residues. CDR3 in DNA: TGTGCCAGCAGTTTTATAGGGGGCCGGGAAAAACTGTTTTTT. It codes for CASSFIGGREKLFF.

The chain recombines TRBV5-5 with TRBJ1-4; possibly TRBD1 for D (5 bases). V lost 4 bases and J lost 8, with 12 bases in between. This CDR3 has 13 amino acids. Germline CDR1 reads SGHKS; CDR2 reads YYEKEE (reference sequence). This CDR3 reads CASSRGGGEKLFF. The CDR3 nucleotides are TGTGCCAGCAGCCGAGGCGGGGGGGAAAAACTGTTTTTT.

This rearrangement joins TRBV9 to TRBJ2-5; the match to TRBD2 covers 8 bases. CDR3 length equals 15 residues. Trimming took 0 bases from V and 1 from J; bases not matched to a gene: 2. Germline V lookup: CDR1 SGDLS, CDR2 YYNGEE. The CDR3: CASSVVAGGQETQYF. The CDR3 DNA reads TGTGCCAGCAGCGTAGTTGCGGGAGGCCAAGAGACCCAGTACTTC.